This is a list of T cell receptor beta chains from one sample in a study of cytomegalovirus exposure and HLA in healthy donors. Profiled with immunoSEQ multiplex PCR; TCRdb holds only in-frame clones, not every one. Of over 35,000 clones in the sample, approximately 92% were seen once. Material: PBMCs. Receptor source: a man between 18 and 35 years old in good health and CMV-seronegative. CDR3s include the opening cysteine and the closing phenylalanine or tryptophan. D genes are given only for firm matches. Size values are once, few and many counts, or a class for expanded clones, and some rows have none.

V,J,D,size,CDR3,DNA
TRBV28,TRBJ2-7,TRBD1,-,CASSPQDREWEQYF,TGTGCCAGCAGTCCTCAGGACAGGGAGTGGGAGCAGTACTTC
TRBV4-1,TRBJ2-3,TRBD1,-,CASSQVETGGTDTQYF,TGCGCCAGCAGCCAAGTTGAGACAGGGGGGACAGATACGCAGTATTTT
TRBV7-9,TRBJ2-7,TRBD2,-,CASSPSGGDEQYF,TGTGCCAGCAGCCCTTCCGGGGGGGACGAGCAGTACTTC
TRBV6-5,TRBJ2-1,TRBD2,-,CASSYSVGLANEQFF,TGTGCCAGCAGTTACTCTGTGGGACTAGCGAATGAGCAGTTCTTC
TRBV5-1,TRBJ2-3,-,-,CASSLVTQYF,TGCGCCAGCAGCTTGGTAACGCAGTATTTT
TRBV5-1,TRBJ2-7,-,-,CASSLSGGPYEQYF,TGCGCCAGCAGCTTGTCCGGCGGTCCCTACGAGCAGTACTTC
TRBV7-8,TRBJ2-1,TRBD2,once,CASLAGGYNEQFF,TGTGCCAGCTTGGCGGGGGGGTACAATGAGCAGTTCTTC
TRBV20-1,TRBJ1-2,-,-,CSARDSHGYTF,TGCAGTGCTAGGGACAGCCATGGCTACACCTTC
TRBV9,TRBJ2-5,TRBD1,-,CASSLQTGGASETQYF,TGTGCCAGCAGCTTGCAAACAGGGGGCGCATCAGAGACCCAGTACTTC
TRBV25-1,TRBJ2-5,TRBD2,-,CASSAFSSGEYQETQYF,TGTGCCAGCAGTGCCTTTAGTAGCGGGGAATACCAAGAGACCCAGTACTTC
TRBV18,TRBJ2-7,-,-,CASSHRRGHQTNYEQYF,TGTGCCAGCTCTCACAGGCGAGGACACCAAACTAACTACGAGCAGTACTTC
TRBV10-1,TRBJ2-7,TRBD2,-,CASSESSGSPSYEQYF,TGCGCCAGCAGTGAGTCAAGCGGGAGCCCATCCTACGAGCAGTACTTC
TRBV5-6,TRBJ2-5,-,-,CASSLASLLKETQYF,TGTGCCAGCAGCTTGGCCTCGCTACTTAAAGAGACCCAGTACTTC
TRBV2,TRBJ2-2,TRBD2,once,CASIETSGANTGELFF,TGTGCCAGCATCGAGACTAGCGGGGCGAACACCGGGGAGCTGTTTTTT
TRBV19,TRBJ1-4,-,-,CASSTHHTGLTDEKLFF,TGTGCCAGTAGTACCCACCACACAGGGTTAACAGATGAAAAACTGTTTTTT
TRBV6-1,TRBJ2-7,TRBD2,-,CASSDVRTRYEQYF,TGTGCCAGCAGTGACGTCCGGACTAGATACGAGCAGTACTTC
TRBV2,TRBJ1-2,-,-,CASSSRQSYGYTF,TGTGCCAGCAGTAGTAGACAAAGCTATGGCTACACCTTC
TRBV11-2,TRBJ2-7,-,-,CASSSQGPEQYF,TGTGCCAGCAGCTCTCAGGGCCCCGAGCAGTACTTC
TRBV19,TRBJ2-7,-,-,CASSAPSDYEQYF,TGTGCCAGTAGTGCTCCTAGCGACTACGAGCAGTACTTC
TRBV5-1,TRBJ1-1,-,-,CASSLSRDTQRGTEAFF,TGCGCCAGCAGCCTCAGCCGGGACACCCAAAGGGGCACTGAAGCTTTCTTT
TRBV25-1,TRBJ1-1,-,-,CASSWRGANTEAFF,TGTGCCAGCAGTTGGAGGGGCGCGAACACTGAAGCTTTCTTT